Below, one T cell receptor (beta chain) is given with its context. Cohorts were based on clinical histories the participants reported. The protocol was immunoSEQ multiplex PCR, while the TCRdb copy is restricted to in-frame clones and leaves out a portion. The data hold approximately 210,000 clones, with about nine tenths observed a single time. This record belongs to a study of blood T cell repertoires in COVID-19. Trimming shortened V by 4 bases and J by 1 base, and 23 bases separated the two germline ends. This CDR3 is 18 amino acids long. The V gene's germline CDR1 is MNHEY and CDR2 SMNVEV (reference sequence).

The V and J genes are TRBV27 and TRBJ2-7; D is unresolved. The TCR sequence derives from a man aged 25 to 40 in a cohort exposed to, infected with or recovered from COVID-19 (not recorded which). Sequenced: PBMCs or T cells enriched from blood (not recorded which). The CDR3 bases are TGTGCCAGCAGTTCCCCAACTCGACTCCGATCTGGATCCTACGAGCAGTACTTC. This sequence encodes CASSSPTRLRSGSYEQYF.